The clone carrying this TCR beta chain was picked up many times. Its antigen is unknown. Construction of TCR beta libraries was performed using quantitative 5'-RACE with molecular barcodes. Each CDR3 protein gets one entry after TCRdb re-called the 5' RACE reads with MiXCR. The sample lists around 230,000 distinct CDR3 sequences; 8% to 10% were seen once. The data derive from a study of CD8 T cells in ankylosing spondylitis. General study points: Previously reported in reactive arthritis synovial fluid and blood were some of the motif variants. Typical of ankylosing spondylitis blood, it appeared, was a TCR beta motif of fewer than 10 highly homologous variants. The clones that were linked to disease were reported to be significantly enriched in matched synovial fluid samples from ankylosing spondylitis patients.

This receptor was identified in a female donor with ankylosing spondylitis or in good health (not recorded which). Sequencing was performed on blood, either unsorted or a sorted T cell fraction (not recorded which).

The CDR3 DNA is TGTGCCAGCAGCTTTGTCGGCAGGGGCACTGAAGCTTTCTTT. Its protein product is CASSFVGRGTEAFF. J is TRBJ1-1 and V is TRBV11-2, with D perhaps matching TRBD1 (6 bases). The V end was cut by 3 bases, the J end by 4 bases, with 12 bases between. This CDR3 has 14 amino acids. Per germline, CDR1 SGHAT and CDR2 FQNNGV.